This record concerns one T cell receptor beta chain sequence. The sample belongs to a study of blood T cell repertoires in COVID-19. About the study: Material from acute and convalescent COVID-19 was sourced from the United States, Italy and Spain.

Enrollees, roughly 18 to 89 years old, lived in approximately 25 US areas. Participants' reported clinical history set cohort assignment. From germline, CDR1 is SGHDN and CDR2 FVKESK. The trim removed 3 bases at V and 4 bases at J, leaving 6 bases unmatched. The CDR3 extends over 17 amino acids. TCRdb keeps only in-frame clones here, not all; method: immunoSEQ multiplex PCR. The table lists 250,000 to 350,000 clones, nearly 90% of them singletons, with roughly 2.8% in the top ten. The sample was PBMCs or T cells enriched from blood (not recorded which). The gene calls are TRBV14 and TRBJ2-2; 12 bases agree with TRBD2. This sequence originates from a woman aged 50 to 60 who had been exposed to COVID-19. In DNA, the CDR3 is TGTGCCAGCAGCCAGCTAGCGGGGGGGCGAGGCACCGGGGAGCTGTTTTTT. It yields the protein CASSQLAGGRGTGELFF.